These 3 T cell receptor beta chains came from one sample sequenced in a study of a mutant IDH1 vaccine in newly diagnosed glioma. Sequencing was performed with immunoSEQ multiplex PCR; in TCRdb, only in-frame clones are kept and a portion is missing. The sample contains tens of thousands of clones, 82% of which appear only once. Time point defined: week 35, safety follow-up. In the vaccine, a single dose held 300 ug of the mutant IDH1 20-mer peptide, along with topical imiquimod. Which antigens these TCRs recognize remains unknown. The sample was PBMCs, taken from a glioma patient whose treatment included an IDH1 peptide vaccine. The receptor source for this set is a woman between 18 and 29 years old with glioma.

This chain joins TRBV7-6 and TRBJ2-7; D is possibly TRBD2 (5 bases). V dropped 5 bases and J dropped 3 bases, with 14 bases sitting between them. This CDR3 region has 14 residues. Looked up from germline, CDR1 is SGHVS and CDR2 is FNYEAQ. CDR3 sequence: CASSPVPGFYEQYF. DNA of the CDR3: TGTGCCAGCAGCCCCGTCCCGGGGTTCTACGAGCAGTACTTC.

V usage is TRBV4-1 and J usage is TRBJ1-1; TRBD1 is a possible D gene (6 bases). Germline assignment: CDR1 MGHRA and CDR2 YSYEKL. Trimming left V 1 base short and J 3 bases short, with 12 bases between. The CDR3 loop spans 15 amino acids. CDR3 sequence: CASSQAPGVHTEAFF. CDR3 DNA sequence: TGCGCCAGCAGCCAAGCACCAGGGGTGCACACTGAAGCTTTCTTT.

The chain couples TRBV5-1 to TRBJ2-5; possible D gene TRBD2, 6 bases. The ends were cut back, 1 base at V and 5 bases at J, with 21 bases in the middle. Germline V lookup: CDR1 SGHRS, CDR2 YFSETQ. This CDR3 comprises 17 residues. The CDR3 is CASSLTRPGGGRETQYF. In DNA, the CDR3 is TGCGCCAGCAGCTTGACGCGGCCCGGGGGTGGGCGTGAGACCCAGTACTTC.